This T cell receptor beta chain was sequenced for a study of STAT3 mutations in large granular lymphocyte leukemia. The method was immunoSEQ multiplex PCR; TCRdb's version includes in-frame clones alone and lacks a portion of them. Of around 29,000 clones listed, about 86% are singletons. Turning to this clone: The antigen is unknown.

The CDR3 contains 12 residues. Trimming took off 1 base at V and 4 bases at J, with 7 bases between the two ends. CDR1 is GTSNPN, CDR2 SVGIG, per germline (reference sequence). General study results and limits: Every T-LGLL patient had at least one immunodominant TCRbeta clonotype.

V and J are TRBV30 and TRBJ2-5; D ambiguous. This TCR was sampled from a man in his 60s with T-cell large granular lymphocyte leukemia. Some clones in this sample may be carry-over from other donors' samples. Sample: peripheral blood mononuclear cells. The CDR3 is CAWSAYPETQYF. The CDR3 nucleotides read TGTGCCTGGAGTGCTTACCCAGAGACCCAGTACTTC.